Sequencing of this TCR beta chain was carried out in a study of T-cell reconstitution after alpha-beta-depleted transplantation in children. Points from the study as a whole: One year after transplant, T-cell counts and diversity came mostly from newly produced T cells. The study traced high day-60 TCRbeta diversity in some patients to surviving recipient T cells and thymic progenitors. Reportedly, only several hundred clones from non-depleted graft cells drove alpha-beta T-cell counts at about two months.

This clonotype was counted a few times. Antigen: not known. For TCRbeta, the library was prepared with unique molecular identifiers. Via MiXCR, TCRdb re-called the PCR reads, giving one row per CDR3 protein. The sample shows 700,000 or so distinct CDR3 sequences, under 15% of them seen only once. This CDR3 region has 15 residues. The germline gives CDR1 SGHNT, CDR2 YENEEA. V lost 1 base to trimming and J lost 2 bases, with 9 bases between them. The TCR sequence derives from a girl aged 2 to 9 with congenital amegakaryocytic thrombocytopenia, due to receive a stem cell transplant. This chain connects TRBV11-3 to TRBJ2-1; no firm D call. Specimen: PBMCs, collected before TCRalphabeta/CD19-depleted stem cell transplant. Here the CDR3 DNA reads TGTGCCAGCAGCTTAGGAGCAAACCCCTACAATGAGCAGTTCTTC. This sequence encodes CASSLGANPYNEQFF. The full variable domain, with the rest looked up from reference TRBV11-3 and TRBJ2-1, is EAGVVQSPRYKIIEKKQPVAFWCNPISGHNTLYWYLQNLGQGPELLIRYENEEAVDDSQLPKDRFSAERLKGVDSTLKIQPAELGDSAVYLCASSLGANPYNEQFFGPGTRLTVL.